This TCR beta chain was sequenced during a study of technical replicates of blood from several donors. CDR3 size: 11 residues. Germline CDR1 reads SGHRS; CDR2 reads YFSETQ. Deletions cut 4 bases from V and 7 bases from J, with 8 bases between. Generated by immunoSEQ multiplex PCR, the TCRdb table keeps only in-frame clones and is missing some. There are tens of thousands of clones in the sample; roughly 92% occur only once, and around 0.25% lies in the top ten. Source material: T cells isolated from PBMCs. This chain connects TRBV5-1 to TRBJ1-2; D remains ambiguous. This TCR came from a human donor in good health. The CDR3 is CASSNSLGYTF. CDR3 bases: TGCGCCAGCAGCAACAGTCTTGGCTACACCTTC.